The rows below give T cell receptor beta chains drawn from one sample of a study of spatial heterogeneity in lung cancer. MiXCR, run by TCRdb on the 5' RACE reads, gives a single entry per CDR3 protein. The sample records several thousand distinct CDR3 sequences, about 19% being singletons. The input for sequencing was PBMCs, taken at surgery. All receptors come from a female donor with early-stage non-small cell lung cancer. CDR3s include the opening cysteine and the closing phenylalanine or tryptophan. Fields, in order: J gene, D gene, V gene, clone size, CDR3 DNA, CDR3 protein. The D gene is left open where the match is weak. The size entry is marked missing in some rows and otherwise reads once, few, many or a size class.

>TRBJ1-2|.|TRBV19|many
TGTGCCAGTGGTGACCTCGGCGACGACTATGGCTACACCTTC
CASGDLGDDYGYTF
>TRBJ2-3|.|TRBV4-3|.
TGCGCCAGCAGCCCCCATCCGCAGAATACAGATACGCAGTATTTT
CASSPHPQNTDTQYF
>TRBJ1-4|.|TRBV19|many
TGTGCCAGTAGTAATAGCCTAATGAAAAGGCTGTTTTTT
CASSNSLMKRLFF
>TRBJ2-5|.|TRBV29-1|medium-sized
TGCAGCGTTCGGAGGGGGCAGTCGCAAGAGACCCAGTACTTC
CSVRRGQSQETQYF
>TRBJ2-1|.|TRBV7-9|medium-sized
TGTGCCAGCAGCTTCGTCAATGAGCAGTTCTTC
CASSFVNEQFF
>TRBJ1-5|.|TRBV5-5|medium-sized
TGTGCCAGCAGCTCCGGAAGCTTCAGCAATCAGCCCCAGCATTTT
CASSSGSFSNQPQHF
>TRBJ2-5|.|TRBV7-9|medium-sized
TGTGCCAGCAGCTTAAGGGGGAGGTACCAAGAGACCCAGTACTTC
CASSLRGRYQETQYF
>TRBJ2-4|TRBD1|TRBV7-8|many
TGTGCCAGCAGCCAGGACAGGGGGGCCAAAAACATTCAGTACTTC
CASSQDRGAKNIQYF
>TRBJ2-6|TRBD2|TRBV25-1|.
TGTGCCAGCAGTGCCTCAAGCGGGAGGGGGTCTGGGGCCAACGTCCTGACTTTC
CASSASSGRGSGANVLTF
>TRBJ2-1|.|TRBV9|.
TGTGCCAGCAGCGTAGACCTCCCCTCCAATGAGCAGTTCTTC
CASSVDLPSNEQFF
>TRBJ1-5|.|TRBV19|medium-sized
TGTGCCAGTAGTAGGTTGGGAAATAGCAATCAGCCCCAGCATTTT
CASSRLGNSNQPQHF
>TRBJ2-5|TRBD2|TRBV5-4|.
TGTGCCAGCAGCCTACCGAGGCGGGAGGAGACCCAGTACTTC
CASSLPRREETQYF
>TRBJ2-5|.|TRBV5-6|many
TGTGCCAGCAACAACTTGAGGGGGAGCGGTGAGACCCAGTACTTC
CASNNLRGSGETQYF
>TRBJ2-3|.|TRBV7-9|medium-sized
TGTGCCAGCAGCTCCGCTCGCACCCGAGGGGGACCCAACACAGATACGCAGTATTTT
CASSSARTRGGPNTDTQYF
>TRBJ2-5|TRBD2|TRBV6-5|.
TGTGCCAGCAGTTACTCCCCTAGCGGGGAAGAGACCCAGTACTTC
CASSYSPSGEETQYF
>TRBJ1-4|.|TRBV28|medium-sized
TGTGCCAGCAGTTTAATCGGAAACAATGAAAAACTGTTTTTT
CASSLIGNNEKLFF
>TRBJ2-7|.|TRBV7-6|medium-sized
TGTGCCAGCAGCTTAGTAGCAGTAAGGCCCTACGAGCAGTACTTC
CASSLVAVRPYEQYF
>TRBJ2-2|.|TRBV7-2|.
TGTGCCAGCAGCTTAGACGATGTTTCGAGGGCGCGGGGGGAGCTGTTTTTT
CASSLDDVSRARGELFF
>TRBJ2-1|TRBD1|TRBV5-1|few
TGCGCCAGCAGCTGGACAGGGGGCAATGAGCAGTTCTTC
CASSWTGGNEQFF
>TRBJ2-7|.|TRBV5-1|many
TGCGCCAGCAGCTTGAGACCAACAGGGACCGGACCCTACGAGCAGTACTTC
CASSLRPTGTGPYEQYF
>TRBJ1-1|TRBD1|TRBV11-2|many
TGTGCCTCCCACTACAGGGGGTCGCCGGGGAACACTGAAGCTTTCTTT
CASHYRGSPGNTEAFF
>TRBJ2-1|TRBD2|TRBV7-9|many
TGTGCCAGCACTGGCGGGAGGAGCAATGAGCAGTTCTTC
CASTGGRSNEQFF
>TRBJ1-6|TRBD1|TRBV29-1|once
TGCAGCGTCGGGACAGGGTATTCACCCCTCCACTTT
CSVGTGYSPLHF
>TRBJ2-3|TRBD2|TRBV20-1|few
TGCAGTGCTAACCGACTAGCGGGAGATGTGGATACGCAGTATTTT
CSANRLAGDVDTQYF
>TRBJ1-5|.|TRBV10-3|few
TGTGCCATCAGTGACGGGGTGAGCAATCAGCCCCAGCATTTT
CAISDGVSNQPQHF
>TRBJ2-5|.|TRBV20-1|.
TGCAGTGCCGAGGGCGGCCAAGAGACCCAGTACTTC
CSAEGGQETQYF
>TRBJ1-4|.|TRBV7-9|many
TGTGCCAGCAGCCTTCGAGGGGAAGGGTTTAATGAAAAACTGTTTTTT
CASSLRGEGFNEKLFF